One sample yielded the 18 T cell receptor beta chains listed below, sequenced in a study of cytomegalovirus exposure and HLA in healthy donors. The primer mix had 60 Vbeta and 13 Jbeta primers. Here immunoSEQ multiplex PCR was the method, and the copy in TCRdb shows in-frame clones only, minus some. The sample yields 100,000 to 140,000 clones, approximately 79% seen once. Material: PBMCs. Source of these receptors: a woman in her thirties or forties in good health and CMV-seropositive.

V and J are TRBV6-5 and TRBJ1-5; 9 bases fit TRBD1. Germline CDR1 MNHEY, CDR2 SVGAGI. The ends lost 4 bases at V and 3 bases at J; junction bases unmatched: 4. The CDR3 runs 15 residues. This CDR3 is CASSWRQGVNQPQHF. DNA for the CDR3: TGTGCCAGCAGTTGGCGACAGGGGGTCAATCAGCCCCAGCATTTT.

The chain links TRBV4-1 to TRBJ1-5, with a possible D match to TRBD1 (6 bases). Germline CDR1 and CDR2: MGHRA and YSYEKL. V was shortened by 1 base and J by 4 bases, with 20 bases between the two germline ends. The CDR3 runs to 18 residues. Here the CDR3 DNA reads TGCGCCAGCAGCCAAGGGATAACAGGGACCACGGATAATCAGCCCCAGCATTTT. The encoded protein is CASSQGITGTTDNQPQHF.

V usage is TRBV28 and J usage is TRBJ2-3; a weak D match, TRBD1 (5 bases). V dropped 5 bases and J dropped 1 base, with 19 bases sitting between them. The V gene's germline CDR1 is MDHEN and CDR2 SYDVKM. The CDR3 length is 17 residues. The CDR3 DNA reads as TGTGCCAGCAGTGTTCCAGTTGGGGCGGCGGGCACAGATACGCAGTATTTT. It codes for CASSVPVGAAGTDTQYF.

V gene TRBV20-1 combines with J gene TRBJ2-2, with 7 bases lining up with TRBD2. The CDR3 contains 11 residues. V trimming: 8 bases; J trimming: 11 bases; junction bases outside the gene matches: 8. Germline V gene lookup returns CDR1 DFQATT and CDR2 SNEGSKA (reference sequence). The CDR3 reads CSLRGEVELFF. In nucleotides, the CDR3 is TGCAGTCTCCGGGGGGAAGTCGAGCTGTTTTTT.

The gene calls are TRBV11-3 and TRBJ2-3; the match to TRBD2 covers 14 bases. This CDR3 region has 18 residues. Germline V CDR1 and CDR2: SGHNT, YENEEA. The J segment lost 2 bases and the V segment lost 5 bases, leaving 9 bases of the junction unmatched. CDR3 sequence reads: CASSRGLAGGPTTDTQYF. CDR3 in DNA: TGTGCCAGCAGCCGAGGACTAGCGGGGGGCCCCACCACAGATACGCAGTATTTT.

The V call is TRBV6-5, the J call TRBJ1-2; D perhaps matches TRBD1 (5 bases). V lost 0 bases to trimming and J lost 8 bases, with 16 bases between them. From germline, CDR1 is MNHEY and CDR2 SVGAGI. This CDR3 spans 15 amino acids. CDR3 in amino acids: CASSYSTVGLRGYTF. The CDR3 nucleotides are TGTGCCAGCAGTTACTCTACCGTGGGGCTTAGAGGCTACACCTTC.

The chain is built from TRBV18 and TRBJ1-2; 12 positions agree with TRBD1. Unmatched junction bases numbered 5, after V lost 4 bases and J lost 5 bases. In germline, CDR1 is KGHSH, CDR2 LQKENI. The CDR3 has 15 amino acids. Here the CDR3 reads CASSRPGQGAYGYTF. As DNA, the CDR3 is TGTGCCAGCTCACGCCCGGGACAGGGGGCTTATGGCTACACCTTC.

The table lists this clone with a few counts. The J gene is TRBJ2-7, the V gene TRBV5-4; 11 nucleotides agree with TRBD1. The trim removed 4 bases at V and 3 bases at J, leaving 9 bases unmatched. CDR1 SGHNT and CDR2 YYREEE come from the germline V gene (reference sequence). This CDR3 region has 16 residues. Written as DNA, the CDR3 is TGTGCCAGCAGCCGACCTTCGGGACAGGGGGTCTACGAGCAGTACTTC. It codes for CASSRPSGQGVYEQYF.

V usage is TRBV5-1 and J usage is TRBJ1-4; a weak D match, TRBD1 (5 bases). With 2 bases removed from V and 4 bases from J, the gap between germline ends came to 9 bases. This CDR3 has 14 amino acids. Germline CDR1 SGHRS, CDR2 YFSETQ. The CDR3 loop is CASSFSGINEKLFF. CDR3 DNA sequence: TGCGCCAGCAGCTTTTCAGGGATTAATGAAAAACTGTTTTTT.

This clone was counted a few times. This chain uses TRBV4-3 with TRBJ2-2; 11 nucleotides line up with TRBD1. V dropped 1 base and J dropped 6; count of bases not matched to a gene: 10. The germline CDR1 and CDR2 sequences are LGHNA and YSLEER. The length of the CDR3 is 18 residues. CDR3 residues: CASSQGNRDRGSSGELFF. The CDR3 DNA follows: TGCGCCAGCAGCCAAGGGAACAGGGACAGGGGGAGTTCCGGGGAGCTGTTTTTT.

V is TRBV6-1 and J is TRBJ2-2; 8 bases agree with TRBD1. After removal of 5 bases from V and 6 bases from J, the junction contained 8 bases not matched to a gene. The CDR3 is 15 amino acids. Germline loops: CDR1 MNHNS, CDR2 SASEGT. CDR3 sequence reads: CASSSPDRESGELFF. The CDR3 DNA is TGTGCCAGCAGTTCCCCGGACAGGGAATCCGGGGAGCTGTTTTTT.

This clone was observed a few times. The J gene is TRBJ1-1, the V gene TRBV21-1. TRBV21-1 is assigned pseudogene status. The CDR3 is made up of 15 amino acids. The CDR3 is CASSIIPDFNTEAFF. The CDR3 region has the DNA TGTGCCAGCAGCATAATACCGGACTTTAACACTGAAGCTTTCTTT.

The V call is TRBV4-3, the J call TRBJ1-3, with a possible D match to TRBD1 (5 bases). CDR3 length equals 17 residues. Per germline, CDR1 LGHNA and CDR2 YSLEER. Trimming cost V 3 bases and J 2 bases, with 17 bases left between them. As DNA, the CDR3 is TGCGCCAGCAGCCAGGGTTATCCCGGGGGTCCTGGAAACACCATATATTTT. The encoded protein is CASSQGYPGGPGNTIYF.

The chain links TRBV19 to TRBJ1-4; a weak D match, TRBD1 (5 bases). This CDR3 is 14 amino acids long. V dropped 5 bases and J dropped 8 bases, with 15 bases sitting between them. CDR1 LNHDA and CDR2 SQIVND come from the germline V gene (reference sequence). CDR3 region: CASSPRQGSEKLFF. The CDR3 DNA reads as TGTGCCAGTAGTCCCCGGCAGGGTAGCGAAAAACTGTTTTTT. Looking up the rest from reference TRBV19 and TRBJ1-4 gives the full variable domain: DGGITQSPKYLFRKEGQNVTLSCEQNLNHDAMYWYRQDPGQGLRLIYYSQIVNDFQKGDIAEGYSVSREKKESFPLTVTSAQKNPTAFYLCASSPRQGSEKLFFGSGTQLSVL.

The CDR3 region is CASSPDSYGEQYF. DNA of the CDR3: TGTGCCAGCTCACCGGACTCTTACGGAGAGCAGTACTTC. The chain couples TRBV18 to TRBJ2-7, with D possibly TRBD2 on 5 matching bases. V lost 3 bases, J lost 7 bases, and 13 bases lay in between. The CDR3 has 13 amino acids. From germline, CDR1 is KGHSH and CDR2 LQKENI. Drawing the rest from reference TRBV18 and TRBJ2-7, the complete variable domain is NAGVMQNPRHLVRRRGQEARLRCSPMKGHSHVYWYRQLPEEGLKFMVYLQKENIIDESGMPKERFSAEFPKEGPSILRIQQVVRGDSAAYFCASSPDSYGEQYFGPGTRLTVT.

V usage is TRBV19 and J usage is TRBJ1-1, with TRBD1 matching 9 bases. This CDR3 contains 13 residues. Germline CDR1 reads LNHDA; CDR2 reads SQIVND (reference sequence). The V segment lost 8 bases and the J segment 6 bases; nucleotides outside the gene matches: 7. The CDR3: CASGQGTIAEAFF. CDR3 DNA: TGTGCCAGTGGACAGGGGACTATCGCTGAAGCTTTCTTT.

The chain combines TRBV15 with TRBJ1-6; no clear D gene. Germline V gene sequence: CDR1 LNHNV, CDR2 YYDKDF (reference sequence). CDR3 length: 12 residues. The V end lost 5 bases, the J end lost 8 bases, and 7 bases lay between the germline ends. In nucleotides, the CDR3 is TGTGCCACCAGCCCCCCCGATTCACCCCTCCACTTT. Amino acids: CATSPPDSPLHF.

CDR3: CASSASGNPLKTFF. CDR3 sequence (DNA): TGTGCCAGCAGTGCCTCAGGAAACCCTCTGAAAACTTTCTTT. The V and J genes are TRBV25-1 and TRBJ1-1; D ambiguous. V gave up 4 bases and J gave up 12 bases, with 21 bases separating them. Germline CDR1 reads MGHDK; CDR2 reads SYGVNS. The CDR3 contains 14 residues.